This T cell receptor (beta chain) was documented in a study of vaccination effects on CD4 cells after COVID-19. Overall study: Each participant was given two doses of one vaccine (BNT162b2 or mRNA-1273).

TCRdb's copy holds only in-frame clones and misses some; the assay was immunoSEQ multiplex PCR. The data show tens of thousands of clones, with more than 60% seen just once and around 21% held by the top ten. Between the trimmed V and J ends, which lost 8 bases and 4 bases, there was a span of 20 bases. Per germline, CDR1 LNHDA and CDR2 SQIVND (reference sequence). This CDR3 region has 15 residues. Comment on this clone: Its antigen is undetermined.

Study-wide findings and caveats: There was marked clonal contraction among infection- and vaccine-induced clones late after vaccination.

ViraFEST expansion of antigen-specific CD4+ T cells with viral peptide pools preceded sequencing. Having been cultured for roughly 10 days, the cells underwent CD4+ T cell isolation. No vaccinee had earlier SARS-CoV-2 infection, and nucleocapsid antibodies were negative. Wells each received some 2.2 million PBMC, cultured with approximately 9 IU/ml IL-2 and 8.5 to 10 ug/ml peptides. Half-medium changes using IL-2 medium occurred on days 3 and 7. The material sequenced was CD4+ T cells from PBMCs cultured with SARS-CoV-2 spike peptides, taken before COVID-19 vaccination. This sequence joins TRBV19 and TRBJ1-2; D uncertain. The TCR sequence derives from a human donor who received a COVID-19 vaccine. The CDR3 sequence is CASHRLPVSAYGYTF. In nucleotides, the CDR3 is TGTGCCAGTCACCGACTCCCTGTCTCTGCCTATGGCTACACCTTC.